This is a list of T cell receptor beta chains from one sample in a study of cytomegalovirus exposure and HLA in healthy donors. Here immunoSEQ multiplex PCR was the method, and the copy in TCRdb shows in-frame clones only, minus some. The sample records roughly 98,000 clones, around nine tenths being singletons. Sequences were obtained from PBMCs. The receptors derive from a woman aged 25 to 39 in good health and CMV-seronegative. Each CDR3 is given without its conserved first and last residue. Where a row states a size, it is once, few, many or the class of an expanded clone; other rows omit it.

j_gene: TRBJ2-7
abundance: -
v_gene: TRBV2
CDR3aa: ASGLTSGYEQY

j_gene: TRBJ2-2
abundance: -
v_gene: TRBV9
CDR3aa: ASSVGLGLAANTGELF

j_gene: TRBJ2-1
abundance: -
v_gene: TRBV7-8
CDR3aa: ASSRSDEQF

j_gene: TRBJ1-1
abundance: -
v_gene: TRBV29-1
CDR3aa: SVPGIHTGIKAF

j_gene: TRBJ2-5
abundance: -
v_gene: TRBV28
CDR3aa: ASSLVVSETQY

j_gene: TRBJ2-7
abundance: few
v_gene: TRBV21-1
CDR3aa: ASRTGGQAGEEQY

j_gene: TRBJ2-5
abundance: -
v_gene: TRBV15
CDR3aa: ATSRDPGAGGETQY

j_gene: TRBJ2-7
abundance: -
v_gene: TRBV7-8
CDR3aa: ASSLVGGLGAYEQY

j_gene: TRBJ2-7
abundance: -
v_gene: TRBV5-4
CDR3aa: ASSLGQGVIYSYEQY

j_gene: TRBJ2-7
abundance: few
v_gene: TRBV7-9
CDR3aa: ASSGGTGSYEQY

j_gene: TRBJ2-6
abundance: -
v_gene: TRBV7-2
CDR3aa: ASSWDRRTSGANVLT

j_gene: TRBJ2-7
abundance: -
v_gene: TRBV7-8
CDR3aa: ASSLGLFPEQY

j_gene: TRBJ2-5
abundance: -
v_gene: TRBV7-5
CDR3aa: ARSPLSGIKSETQY

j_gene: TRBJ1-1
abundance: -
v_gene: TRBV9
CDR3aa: ASSPHQGASFTEAF

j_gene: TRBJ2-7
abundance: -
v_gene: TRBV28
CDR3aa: ATKTGTGLSYEQY

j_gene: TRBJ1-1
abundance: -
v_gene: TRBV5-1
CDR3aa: ASSQWDRENTEAF

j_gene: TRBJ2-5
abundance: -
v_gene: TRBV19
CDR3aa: ASSTGTVQETQY

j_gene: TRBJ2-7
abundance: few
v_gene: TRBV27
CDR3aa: ASSSSRRDRGDYEQY

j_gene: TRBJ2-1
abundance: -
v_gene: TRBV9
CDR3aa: ASGRGGFEQF

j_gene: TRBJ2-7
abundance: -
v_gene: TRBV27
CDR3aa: ASGVYEQY

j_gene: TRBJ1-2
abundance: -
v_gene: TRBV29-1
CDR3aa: SARDTYYGYT

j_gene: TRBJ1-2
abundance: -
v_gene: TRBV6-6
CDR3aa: ASSRGTSYGYT

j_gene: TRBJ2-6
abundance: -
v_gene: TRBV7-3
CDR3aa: ASSRGTGSGANVLT

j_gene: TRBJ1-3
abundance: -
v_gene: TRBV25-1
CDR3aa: ASSDRGLENTIY

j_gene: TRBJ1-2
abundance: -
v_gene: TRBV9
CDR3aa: ASSVSVGGGIAYGYT

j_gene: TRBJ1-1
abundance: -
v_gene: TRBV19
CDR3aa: ASSIGAFRAF

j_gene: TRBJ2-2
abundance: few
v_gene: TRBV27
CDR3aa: ASSPQQGRGTGELF

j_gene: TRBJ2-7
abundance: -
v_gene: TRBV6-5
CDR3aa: ASSSDQGAYEQY

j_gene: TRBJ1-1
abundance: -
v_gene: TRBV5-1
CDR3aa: ASSSDRINTEAF

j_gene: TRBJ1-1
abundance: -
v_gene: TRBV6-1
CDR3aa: ASSDWGQALTEAF

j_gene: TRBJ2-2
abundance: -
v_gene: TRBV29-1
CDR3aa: SVGSGEFGELF

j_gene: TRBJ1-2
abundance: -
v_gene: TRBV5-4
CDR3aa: ASSSDRTDYGYT

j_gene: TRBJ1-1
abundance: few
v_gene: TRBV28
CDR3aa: ASRGQGGRTEAF

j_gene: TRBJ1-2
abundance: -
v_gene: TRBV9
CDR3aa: ASSRGLGDYGYT

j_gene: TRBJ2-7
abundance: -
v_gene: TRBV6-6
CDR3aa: ASRELVSGEQY

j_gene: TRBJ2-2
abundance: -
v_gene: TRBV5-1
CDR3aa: ASSLLRNANTGELF

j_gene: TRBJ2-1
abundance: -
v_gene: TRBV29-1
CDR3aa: SVVYGSSYNEQF

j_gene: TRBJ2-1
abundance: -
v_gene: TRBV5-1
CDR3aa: ASSLAGGNNEQF